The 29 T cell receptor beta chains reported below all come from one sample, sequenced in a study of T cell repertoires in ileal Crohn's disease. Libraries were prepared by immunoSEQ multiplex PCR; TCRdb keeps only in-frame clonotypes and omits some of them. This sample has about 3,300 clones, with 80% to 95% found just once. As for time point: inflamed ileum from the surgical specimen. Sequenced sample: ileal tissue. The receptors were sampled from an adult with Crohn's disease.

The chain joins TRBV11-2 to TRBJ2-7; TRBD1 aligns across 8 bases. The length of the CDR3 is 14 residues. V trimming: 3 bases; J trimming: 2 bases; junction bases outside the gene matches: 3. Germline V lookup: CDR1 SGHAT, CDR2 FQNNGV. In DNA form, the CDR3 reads TGTGCCAGCAGCTTTACACAGGGGGCCTACGAGCAGTACTTC. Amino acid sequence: CASSFTQGAYEQYF.

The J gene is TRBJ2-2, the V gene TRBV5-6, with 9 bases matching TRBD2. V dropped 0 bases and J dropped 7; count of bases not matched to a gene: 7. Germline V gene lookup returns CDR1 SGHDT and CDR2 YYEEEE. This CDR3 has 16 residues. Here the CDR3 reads CASSLASGRMGGELFF. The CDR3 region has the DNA TGTGCCAGCAGCTTGGCCAGCGGGAGGATGGGCGGGGAGCTGTTTTTT.

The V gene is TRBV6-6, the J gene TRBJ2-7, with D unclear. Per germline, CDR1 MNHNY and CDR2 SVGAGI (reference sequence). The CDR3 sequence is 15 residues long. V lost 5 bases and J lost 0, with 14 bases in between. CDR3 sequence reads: CASSPPRASSYEQYF. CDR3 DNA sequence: TGTGCCAGCAGTCCACCCCGGGCGAGCTCCTACGAGCAGTACTTC.

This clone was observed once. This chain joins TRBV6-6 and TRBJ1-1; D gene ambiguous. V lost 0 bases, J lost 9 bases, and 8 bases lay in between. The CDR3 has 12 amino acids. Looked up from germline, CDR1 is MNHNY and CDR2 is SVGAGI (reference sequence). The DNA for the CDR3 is TGTGCCAGCAGTTACTCCGGGGTTCAAGCTTTCTTT. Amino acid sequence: CASSYSGVQAFF.

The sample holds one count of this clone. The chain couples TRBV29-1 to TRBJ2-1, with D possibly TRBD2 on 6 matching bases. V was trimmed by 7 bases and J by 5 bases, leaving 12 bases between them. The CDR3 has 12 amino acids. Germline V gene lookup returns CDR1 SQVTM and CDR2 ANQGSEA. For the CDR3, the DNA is TGCAGCGCGGGAGACGGACACAATGAGCAGTTCTTC. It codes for CSAGDGHNEQFF.

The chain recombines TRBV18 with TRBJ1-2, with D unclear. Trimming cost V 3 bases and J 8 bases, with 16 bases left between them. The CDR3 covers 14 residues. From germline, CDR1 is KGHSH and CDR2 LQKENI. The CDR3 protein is CASSPRRTYDGYTF. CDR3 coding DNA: TGTGCCAGCTCACCGAGACGGACCTATGACGGCTACACCTTC.

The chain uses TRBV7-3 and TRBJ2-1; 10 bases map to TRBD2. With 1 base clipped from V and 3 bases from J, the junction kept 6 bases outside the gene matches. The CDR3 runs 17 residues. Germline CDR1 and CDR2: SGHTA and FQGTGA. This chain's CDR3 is CASSLMGRTSGYNEQFF. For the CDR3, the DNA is TGTGCCAGCAGCTTAATGGGGAGGACTAGCGGCTACAATGAGCAGTTCTTC. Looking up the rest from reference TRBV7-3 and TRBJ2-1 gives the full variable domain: GAGVSQTPSNKVTEKGKYVELRCDPISGHTALYWYRQSLGQGPEFLIYFQGTGAADDSGLPNDRFFAVRPEGSVSTLKIQRTERGDSAVYLCASSLMGRTSGYNEQFFGPGTRLTVL.

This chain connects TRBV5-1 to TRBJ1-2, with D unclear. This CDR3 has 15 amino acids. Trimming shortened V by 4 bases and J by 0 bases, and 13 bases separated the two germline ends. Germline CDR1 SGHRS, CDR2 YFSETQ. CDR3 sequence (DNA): TGCGCCAGCAGCATGACTTACGGCACTAACTATGGCTACACCTTC. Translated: CASSMTYGTNYGYTF.

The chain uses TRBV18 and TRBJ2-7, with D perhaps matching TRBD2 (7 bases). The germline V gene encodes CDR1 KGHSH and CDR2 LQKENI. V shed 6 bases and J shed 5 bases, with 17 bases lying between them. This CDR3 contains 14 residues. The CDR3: CASSPSGGHNEQYF. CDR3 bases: TGTGCCAGCTCCCCTTCGGGGGGACATAACGAGCAGTACTTC.

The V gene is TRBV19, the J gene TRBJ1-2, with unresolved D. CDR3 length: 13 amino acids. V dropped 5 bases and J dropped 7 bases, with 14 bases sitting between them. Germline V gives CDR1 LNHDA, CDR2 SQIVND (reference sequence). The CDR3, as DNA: TGTGCCAGTAGTCCGAGCCTTAGTGGTGGCTACACCTTC. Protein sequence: CASSPSLSGGYTF.

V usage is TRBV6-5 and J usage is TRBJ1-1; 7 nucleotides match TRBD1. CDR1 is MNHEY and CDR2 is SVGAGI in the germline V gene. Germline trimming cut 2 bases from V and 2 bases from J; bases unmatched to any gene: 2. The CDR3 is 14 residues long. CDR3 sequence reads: CASSYGTDNTEAFF. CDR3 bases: TGTGCCAGCAGTTACGGGACAGATAACACTGAAGCTTTCTTT.

The CDR3 loop reads CASSQGPRSVWPQHF. DNA of the CDR3: TGCGCCAGCAGCCAAGGCCCCCGGAGCGTCTGGCCCCAGCATTTT. This chain joins TRBV4-3 and TRBJ1-5; D remains ambiguous. Germline values: CDR1 LGHNA, CDR2 YSLEER. Trimming stripped 1 base from V and 9 bases from J, with 16 bases between. The CDR3 loop spans 15 amino acids.

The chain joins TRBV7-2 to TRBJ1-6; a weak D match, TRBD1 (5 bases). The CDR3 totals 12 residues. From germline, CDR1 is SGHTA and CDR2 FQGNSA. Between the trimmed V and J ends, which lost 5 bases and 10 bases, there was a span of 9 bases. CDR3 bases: TGTGCCAGCAGCGTACAGGAGTCACCCCTCCACTTT. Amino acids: CASSVQESPLHF.

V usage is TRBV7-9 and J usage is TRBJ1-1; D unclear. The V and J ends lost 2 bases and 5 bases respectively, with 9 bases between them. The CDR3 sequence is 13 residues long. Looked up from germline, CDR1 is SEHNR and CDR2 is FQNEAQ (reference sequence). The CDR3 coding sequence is TGTGCCAGCAGCTTAACCACGGGAACTGAAGCTTTCTTT. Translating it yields CASSLTTGTEAFF.

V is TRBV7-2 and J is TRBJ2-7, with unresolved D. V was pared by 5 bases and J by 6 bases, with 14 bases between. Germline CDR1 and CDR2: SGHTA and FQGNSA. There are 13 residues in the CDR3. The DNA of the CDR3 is TGTGCCAGCAGCGGGATCGCGTCCGGCGAGCAGTACTTC. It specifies CASSGIASGEQYF.

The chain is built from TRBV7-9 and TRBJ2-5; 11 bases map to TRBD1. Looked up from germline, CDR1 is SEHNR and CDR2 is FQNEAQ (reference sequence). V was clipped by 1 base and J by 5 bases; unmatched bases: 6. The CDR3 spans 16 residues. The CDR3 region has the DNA TGTGCCAGCAGCTTAGGGACAGGGGGCCTGTGGGAGACCCAGTACTTC. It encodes CASSLGTGGLWETQYF.

CDR3 DNA sequence: TGTGCCTGGAGCCAGGGGGGCGGAGGGTGGGCGTTCAATCAGCCCCAGCATTTT. The encoded protein is CAWSQGGGGWAFNQPQHF. V usage is TRBV30 and J usage is TRBJ1-5, with 7 positions matching TRBD1. Trimming took 3 bases from V and 3 from J; bases not matched to a gene: 17. Germline V gene lookup returns CDR1 GTSNPN and CDR2 SVGIG (reference sequence). The CDR3 is made up of 18 amino acids.

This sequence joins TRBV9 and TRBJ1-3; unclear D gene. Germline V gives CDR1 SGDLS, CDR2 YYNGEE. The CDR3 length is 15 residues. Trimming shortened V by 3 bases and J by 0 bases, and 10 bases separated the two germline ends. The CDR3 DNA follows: TGTGCCAGCAGCGAACACCATAACTCTGGAAACACCATATATTTT. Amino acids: CASSEHHNSGNTIYF.

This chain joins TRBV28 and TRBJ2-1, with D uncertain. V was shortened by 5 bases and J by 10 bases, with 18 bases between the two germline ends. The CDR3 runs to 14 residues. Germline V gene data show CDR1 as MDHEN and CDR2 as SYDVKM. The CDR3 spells CASSPSLADWEQFF. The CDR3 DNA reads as TGTGCCAGCAGTCCCTCCCTGGCCGACTGGGAGCAGTTCTTC.

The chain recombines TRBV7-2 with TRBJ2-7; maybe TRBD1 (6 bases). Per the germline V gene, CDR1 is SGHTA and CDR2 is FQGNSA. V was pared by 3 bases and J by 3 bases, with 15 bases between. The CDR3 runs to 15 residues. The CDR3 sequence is CASSLTGSSYYEQYF. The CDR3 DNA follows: TGTGCCAGCAGCTTGACAGGTTCTTCGTACTACGAGCAGTACTTC.

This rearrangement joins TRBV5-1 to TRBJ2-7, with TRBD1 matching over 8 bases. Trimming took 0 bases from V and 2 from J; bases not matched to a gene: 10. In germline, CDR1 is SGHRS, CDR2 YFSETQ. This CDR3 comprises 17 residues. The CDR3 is CASSLAISDRATYEQYF. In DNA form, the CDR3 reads TGCGCCAGCAGCTTGGCCATCTCGGACAGGGCCACCTACGAGCAGTACTTC.

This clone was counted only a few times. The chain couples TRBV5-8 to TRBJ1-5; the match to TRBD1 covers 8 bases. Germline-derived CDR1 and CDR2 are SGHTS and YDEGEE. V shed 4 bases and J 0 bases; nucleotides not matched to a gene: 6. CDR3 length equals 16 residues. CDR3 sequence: CASSPTGVYSNQPQHF. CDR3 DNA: TGTGCCAGCAGCCCGACAGGGGTATATAGCAATCAGCCCCAGCATTTT.

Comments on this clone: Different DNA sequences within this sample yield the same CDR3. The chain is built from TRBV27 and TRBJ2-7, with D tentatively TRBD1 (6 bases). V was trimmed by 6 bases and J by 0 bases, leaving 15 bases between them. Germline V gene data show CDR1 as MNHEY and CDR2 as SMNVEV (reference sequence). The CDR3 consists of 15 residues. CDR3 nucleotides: TGTGCCAGCAGGGTCCGGGACATCGGCTCCTACGAGCAGTACTTC. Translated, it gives CASRVRDIGSYEQYF.

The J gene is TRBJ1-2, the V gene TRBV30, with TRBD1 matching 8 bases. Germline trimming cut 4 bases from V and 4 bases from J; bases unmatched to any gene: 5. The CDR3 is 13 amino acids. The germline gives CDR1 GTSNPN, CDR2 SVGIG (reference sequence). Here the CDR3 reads CAWNRGVSYGYTF. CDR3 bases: TGTGCCTGGAACAGGGGGGTTAGCTATGGCTACACCTTC.

The CDR3 sequence: CASSYSRGGAGELFF. The CDR3, as DNA: TGTGCCAGCAGTTACTCGAGGGGCGGGGCCGGGGAGCTGTTTTTT. The chain combines TRBV6-6 with TRBJ2-2; perhaps TRBD2 as D (6 bases). Trimming took 0 bases from V and 6 from J, leaving 11 bases between them. The germline gives CDR1 MNHNY, CDR2 SVGAGI (reference sequence). The CDR3 sequence is 15 residues long.

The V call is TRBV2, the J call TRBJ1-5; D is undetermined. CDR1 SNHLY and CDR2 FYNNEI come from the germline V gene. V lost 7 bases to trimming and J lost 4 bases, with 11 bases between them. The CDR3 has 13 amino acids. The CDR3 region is CASNRSPNQPQHF. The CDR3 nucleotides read TGTGCCAGCAATCGGTCGCCAAATCAGCCCCAGCATTTT.

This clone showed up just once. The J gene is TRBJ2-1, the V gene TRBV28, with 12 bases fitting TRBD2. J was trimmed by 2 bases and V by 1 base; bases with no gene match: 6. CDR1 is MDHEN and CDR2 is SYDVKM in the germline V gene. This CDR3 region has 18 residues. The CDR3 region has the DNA TGTGCCAGCAGTTTATTAGGACTAGCGGGACCGGCCTACAATGAGCAGTTCTTC. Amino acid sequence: CASSLLGLAGPAYNEQFF.

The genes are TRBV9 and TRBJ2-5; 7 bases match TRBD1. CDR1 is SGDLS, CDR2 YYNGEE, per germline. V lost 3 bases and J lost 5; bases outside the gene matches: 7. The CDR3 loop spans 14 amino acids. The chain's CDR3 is CASSGGQPYETQYF. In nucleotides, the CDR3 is TGTGCCAGCAGCGGGGGACAGCCCTATGAGACCCAGTACTTC.

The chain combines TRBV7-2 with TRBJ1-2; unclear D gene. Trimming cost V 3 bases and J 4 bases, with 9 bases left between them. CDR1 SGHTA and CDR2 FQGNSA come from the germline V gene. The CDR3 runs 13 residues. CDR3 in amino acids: CASSLTPVYGYTF. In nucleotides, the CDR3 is TGTGCCAGCAGCTTGACCCCCGTCTATGGCTACACCTTC.